A single sample gave rise to the 5 T cell receptor beta chains below, sequenced in a study of cytomegalovirus exposure and HLA in healthy donors. The PCR was carried out with 60 Vbeta primers and 13 Jbeta primers. The table came from immunoSEQ multiplex PCR; TCRdb's copy has only in-frame clones and leaves some out. The sample lists some 170,000 clones, 80% occurring once. The sequenced material came from PBMCs. The origin of the receptors is a man aged 25 to 40 in good health and CMV-seronegative.

The chain has TRBV5-1 and TRBJ2-4; TRBD2 matches 9 bases. Trimming cost V 1 base and J 1 base; bases outside gene matches: 3. Per germline, CDR1 SGHRS and CDR2 YFSETQ. This CDR3 region has 16 residues. DNA for the CDR3: TGCGCCAGCAGCTTGTCGGGACTAGCTGCCAAAAACATTCAGTACTTC. Protein product: CASSLSGLAAKNIQYF.

CDR3 coding DNA: TGTGCCAGCCTGGGACAAAGCTATGGCTACACCTTC. Protein: CASLGQSYGYTF. The chain links TRBV28 to TRBJ1-2, with D possibly being TRBD1 (6 bases). Per germline, CDR1 MDHEN and CDR2 SYDVKM. With 8 bases removed from V and 4 bases from J, the gap between germline ends came to 11 bases. The CDR3 loop spans 12 amino acids.

CDR3 in amino acids: CASRPNTPWSGELFF. The CDR3 nucleotides are TGTGCCAGTAGGCCAAATACACCCTGGTCCGGGGAGCTGTTTTTT. This chain links TRBV19 with TRBJ2-2; the D is unclear. This CDR3 spans 15 amino acids. Per germline, CDR1 LNHDA and CDR2 SQIVND (reference sequence). The V and J ends lost 6 bases and 6 bases respectively, with 17 bases between them.

V gene TRBV7-2 combines with J gene TRBJ1-2, with D uncertain. The germline V gene encodes CDR1 SGHTA and CDR2 FQGNSA. The germline V and J ends were trimmed by 0 bases and 6 bases, with 8 bases remaining between them. There are 13 residues in the CDR3. The CDR3 reads CASSLAGRDGYTF. CDR3 DNA sequence: TGTGCCAGCAGCTTAGCCGGGCGGGATGGCTACACCTTC.

This chain links TRBV11-2 with TRBJ2-5, with 11 bases aligning to TRBD2. V was clipped by 3 bases and J by 4 bases; unmatched bases: 7. Germline V CDR1 and CDR2: SGHAT, FQNNGV. This CDR3 spans 16 amino acids. Written as DNA, the CDR3 is TGTGCCAGCAGCTTCCTAGCGGGGGGCCGGGGAGAGACCCAGTACTTC. It is translated as CASSFLAGGRGETQYF.